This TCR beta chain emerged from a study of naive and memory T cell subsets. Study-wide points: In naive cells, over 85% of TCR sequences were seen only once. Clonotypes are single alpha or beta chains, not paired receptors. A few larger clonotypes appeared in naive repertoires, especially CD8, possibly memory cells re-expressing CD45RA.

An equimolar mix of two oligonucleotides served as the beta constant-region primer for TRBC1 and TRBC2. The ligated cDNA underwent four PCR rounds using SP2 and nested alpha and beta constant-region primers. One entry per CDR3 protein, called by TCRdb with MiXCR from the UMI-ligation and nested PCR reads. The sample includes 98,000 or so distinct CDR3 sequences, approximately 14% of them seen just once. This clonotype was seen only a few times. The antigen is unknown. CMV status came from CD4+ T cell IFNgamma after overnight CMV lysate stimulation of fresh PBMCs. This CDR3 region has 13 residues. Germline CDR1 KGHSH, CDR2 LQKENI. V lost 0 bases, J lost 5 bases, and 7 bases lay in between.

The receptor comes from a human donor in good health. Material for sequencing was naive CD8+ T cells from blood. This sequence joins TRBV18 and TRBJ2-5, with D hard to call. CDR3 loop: CASSPPRWETQYF. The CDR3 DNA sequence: TGTGCCAGCTCACCACCGCGTTGGGAGACCCAGTACTTC.